This T cell receptor beta chain was recovered during a study of T cell responses to AZD1222 COVID-19 vaccine. The assay was immunoSEQ multiplex PCR, and TCRdb's table has in-frame clones only and misses some. The top ten hold more than 0.75% of the sample, which has approximately 190,000 clones, around 90% seen once. The V and J ends lost 4 bases and 5 bases, in that order; junction bases with no gene match: 14. The CDR3 totals 19 residues. Germline CDR1 MNHEY, CDR2 SMNVEV (reference sequence). Study results and caveats: Clonal diversity may have been underestimated, and the donors were mostly white British, with more females than males.

A remark on this clone: Its antigen is as yet unknown.

The receptor was derived from an adult in good health. This rearrangement joins TRBV27 to TRBJ2-5; 15 nucleotides line up with TRBD2. The input for sequencing was peripheral blood, taken on day 0 of AZD1222 vaccination. CDR3 nucleotides: TGTGCCAGCAGTTATACCCCCGGGACTAGCGGGAGGCTGGGGGAGACCCAGTACTTC. Translating it yields CASSYTPGTSGRLGETQYF.